A single sample is the source of the 15 T cell receptor beta chains below, sequenced in a study of blood T cell repertoires in COVID-19. Measured with immunoSEQ multiplex PCR; TCRdb has only the in-frame clones, and not every one. This sample has around 190,000 clones, with roughly 90% found just once. Material: PBMCs or T cells enriched from blood (not recorded which). The receptors here all came from a man aged 18 to 30 with acute COVID-19.

The chain carries TRBV19 and TRBJ1-5, with 9 positions matching TRBD1. Germline assignment: CDR1 LNHDA and CDR2 SQIVND (reference sequence). This CDR3 region has 14 residues. Trimming at V came to 3 bases and at J to 4 bases, leaving 1 base not matched to a gene. The CDR3 spells CASSMTGGNQPQHF. For the CDR3, the DNA is TGTGCCAGTAGTATGACAGGGGGTAATCAGCCCCAGCATTTT.

The chain couples TRBV2 to TRBJ2-5; D is ambiguous. Trimming took off 6 bases at V and 4 bases at J, with 9 bases between the two ends. Germline-derived CDR1 and CDR2 are SNHLY and FYNNEI. The CDR3 has 12 residues. CDR3 nucleotide sequence: TGTGCCAGCAGAGAGACTCTAGAGACCCAGTACTTC. Translation: CASRETLETQYF.

The chain combines TRBV5-1 with TRBJ2-1, with D tentatively TRBD2 (6 bases). CDR1 and CDR2 from the germline V gene are SGHRS and YFSETQ. The CDR3 is 18 amino acids. V lost 3 bases and J 1 base, leaving 20 bases between the germline ends. In DNA form, the CDR3 reads TGCGCCAGCAGCTGGCCCGGTGTCGCGGGATCTTCCTACAATGAGCAGTTCTTC. It translates to CASSWPGVAGSSYNEQFF.

The chain joins TRBV6-5 to TRBJ2-7; 8 nucleotides align to TRBD1. V lost 9 bases, J lost 4 bases, and 8 bases stayed unmatched. Per germline, CDR1 MNHEY and CDR2 SVGAGI. The CDR3 runs to 13 residues. The CDR3 loop reads CASCAGGYYEQYF. CDR3 coding DNA: TGTGCCAGTTGTGCAGGGGGCTATTACGAGCAGTACTTC.

This chain joins TRBV28 and TRBJ1-2; TRBD1 matches 7 bases. V dropped 6 bases and J dropped 7; count of bases not matched to a gene: 5. The CDR3 totals 12 residues. Germline V lookup: CDR1 MDHEN, CDR2 SYDVKM. The CDR3: CASRRGGRGYTF. DNA for the CDR3: TGTGCCAGCAGGCGAGGGGGCCGTGGCTACACCTTC.

This clone occurred once. The chain links TRBV7-8 to TRBJ2-7; 7 bases are shared with TRBD2. CDR1 and CDR2 from the germline V gene are SGHVS and FQNEAQ. The V segment lost 1 base and the J segment 5 bases; nucleotides outside the gene matches: 8. The length of the CDR3 is 15 residues. The CDR3 spells CASSLGLASRDEQYF. The DNA for the CDR3 is TGTGCCAGCAGCTTAGGACTAGCCTCACGGGACGAGCAGTACTTC.

J is TRBJ2-7 and V is TRBV28; 10 bases are shared with TRBD1. This CDR3 is built from 16 residues. Germline CDR1 and CDR2: MDHEN and SYDVKM. J was trimmed by 4 bases and V by 3 bases; bases with no gene match: 9. CDR3 in amino acids: CASSLDQRQGAYEQYF. Here the CDR3 DNA reads TGTGCCAGCAGTTTGGACCAACGACAGGGGGCGTACGAGCAGTACTTC.

The chain joins TRBV5-1 to TRBJ2-3; 10 bases are shared with TRBD1. This CDR3 has 19 amino acids. Trimming at V came to 2 bases and at J to 0 bases, leaving 12 bases not matched to a gene. CDR1 and CDR2 (germline): SGHRS, YFSETQ. The CDR3 protein is CASSFTPGQGLTSTDTQYF. DNA for the CDR3: TGCGCCAGCAGCTTTACACCGGGACAGGGGTTAACTAGCACAGATACGCAGTATTTT. Using reference TRBV5-1 and TRBJ2-3 for the parts outside the CDR3, the full variable domain is KAGVTQTPRYLIKTRGQQVTLSCSPISGHRSVSWYQQTPGQGLQFLFEYFSETQRNKGNFPGRFSGRQFSNSRSEMNVSTLELGDSALYLCASSFTPGQGLTSTDTQYFGPGTRLTVL.

V usage is TRBV29-1 and J usage is TRBJ2-3, with 7 bases aligning to TRBD2. Germline trimming cut 4 bases from V and 2 bases from J; bases unmatched to any gene: 6. The germline gives CDR1 SQVTM, CDR2 ANQGSEA. The CDR3 consists of 14 residues. The CDR3 reads CSVGLADATDTQYF. For the CDR3, the DNA is TGCAGCGTTGGACTAGCCGATGCCACAGATACGCAGTATTTT.

V and J are TRBV4-2 and TRBJ2-2; 9 positions agree with TRBD2. The germline V gene has CDR1 LGHNA and CDR2 YNFKEQ. The CDR3 is 18 amino acids. With V trimmed by 1 base and J by 7 bases, 13 bases remained unmatched. The CDR3, as DNA: TGTGCCAGCAGCCAAGTGGTGGGCGGTAGCGGGAGAAACGGGGAGCTGTTTTTT. It codes for CASSQVVGGSGRNGELFF.

CDR3 residues: CASSLTSTDTQYF. The CDR3 bases are TGTGCCAGCAGCCTTACTAGCACAGATACGCAGTATTTT. V is TRBV6-2 or TRBV6-3 and J is TRBJ2-3, with D hard to call. Per germline, CDR1 MNHEY and CDR2 SVGEGT. Trimming removed 6 bases from V and 0 bases from J, with 7 bases in between. The CDR3 length is 13 residues.

This chain uses TRBV7-9 with TRBJ1-4, with 8 bases identical to TRBD1. Trimming took 5 bases from V and 8 from J; bases not matched to a gene: 7. CDR1 is SEHNR and CDR2 is FQNEAQ in the germline V gene (reference sequence). This CDR3 is 14 amino acids long. Here the CDR3 DNA reads TGTGCCAGCAGCCCGGGACAGGTCGGGGAAAAACTGTTTTTT. It yields the protein CASSPGQVGEKLFF. The whole variable domain, filled in from reference TRBV7-9 and TRBJ1-4, reads DTGVSQNPRHKITKRGQNVTFRCDPISEHNRLYWYRQTLGQGPEFLTYFQNEAQLEKSRLLSDRFSAERPKGSFSTLEIQRTEQGDSAMYLCASSPGQVGEKLFFGSGTQLSVL.

This clone appeared a single time. This chain links TRBV7-2 with TRBJ2-5; 11 bases line up with TRBD1. The CDR3 totals 14 residues. Germline V lookup: CDR1 SGHTA, CDR2 FQGNSA. J lost 7 bases, V lost 5 bases, and 6 bases had no gene match. CDR3 amino acids: CASSGGQGGGTQYF. In DNA form, the CDR3 reads TGTGCCAGCAGCGGGGGACAGGGGGGAGGGACCCAGTACTTC.

The rearrangement joins TRBV7-8 to TRBJ2-1; D might be TRBD2 (5 bases). V lost 1 base and J 9 bases, leaving 10 bases between the germline ends. CDR1 is SGHVS, CDR2 FQNEAQ, per germline. The CDR3 totals 13 residues. The CDR3: CASSLEAGPEQFF. DNA for the CDR3: TGTGCCAGCAGCTTAGAGGCGGGCCCTGAGCAGTTCTTC.

The rearrangement uses TRBV29-1 and TRBJ2-1; no clear D. This CDR3 spans 16 amino acids. V was clipped by 0 bases and J by 0 bases, with 12 bases between them. CDR1 SQVTM and CDR2 ANQGSEA come from the germline V gene. The CDR3 nucleotides read TGCAGCGTTGAAGAGGGCCTTCCAAGCTCCTACAATGAGCAGTTCTTC. It specifies CSVEEGLPSSYNEQFF.